The 27 T cell receptor beta chains presented below share a single source sample, sequenced in a study of blood T cell repertoires in COVID-19 (dated by TCRdb to 2020 to 2021). Library preparation used the immunoSEQ multiplex PCR assay. This is the immuneACCESS table as TCRdb keeps it, with only in-frame sequences that have V and J called. A part of the clones is gone; compared with another copy, unresolved V genes explain less than half, and the rest is unexplained. Recorded for this sample are some 330,000 clones; about nine tenths of them occurred a single time. The top ten constitute roughly 4% of the sample. Sequencing was done on a sample of PBMCs or T cells enriched from blood (not recorded which). The receptors were sampled from a man in his thirties or forties who had recovered from COVID-19.

This clone was observed once. V is TRBV4-2 and J is TRBJ1-4, with 7 bases lining up with TRBD1. With V trimmed by 2 bases and J by 3 bases, 6 bases remained unmatched. Germline CDR1 LGHNA, CDR2 YNFKEQ. This CDR3 contains 16 residues. The CDR3 loop reads CASSQRVQGPNEKLFF. CDR3 nucleotides: TGTGCCAGCAGCCAAAGGGTACAGGGGCCTAATGAAAAACTGTTTTTT.

The CDR3 region has the DNA TGTGCCAGCTCTGACAGGGGGCCATCCTATAATTCACCCCTCCACTTT. It codes for CASSDRGPSYNSPLHF. This rearrangement joins TRBV27 to TRBJ1-6; 10 nucleotides align to TRBD1. Germline values: CDR1 MNHEY, CDR2 SMNVEV (reference sequence). This CDR3 comprises 16 residues. V trimming: 8 bases; J trimming: 1 base; junction bases outside the gene matches: 5.

The J gene is TRBJ2-1, the V gene TRBV18; no reliable D call. The V gene lost 2 bases and the J gene lost 4 bases, with 9 bases spanning the gap. Germline V gene lookup returns CDR1 KGHSH and CDR2 LQKENI. This CDR3 has 14 amino acids. The chain's CDR3 is CASSPMQEYNEQFF. CDR3 DNA: TGTGCCAGCTCACCAATGCAGGAATACAATGAGCAGTTCTTC.

The CDR3 region has the DNA TGTGCCAGTAGTATAGATGGAGGGGTGTTAAACACTGAAGCTTTCTTT. It is translated as CASSIDGGVLNTEAFF. V gene TRBV19 combines with J gene TRBJ1-1; tentative D call: TRBD1 (5 bases). V gave up 0 bases and J gave up 2 bases, with 13 bases separating them. The CDR3 totals 16 residues. CDR1 and CDR2 from the germline V gene are LNHDA and SQIVND (reference sequence).

Details on this clone: The junction and the germline gene differ at one end; a read error may be behind it. The chain recombines TRBV11-3 with TRBJ1-1, with D perhaps TRBD1 (5 bases). The germline V gene has CDR1 SGHNT and CDR2 YENEEA. The CDR3 is 16 residues long. The CDR3 loop reads CASTLSDPLQDTEAFF. CDR3 coding DNA: TGTGCCAGCACCTTATCCGACCCCCTACAGGACACTGAAGCTTTCTTT.

The rearrangement links TRBV10-2 to TRBJ1-3; weak D call: TRBD1 (5 bases). This CDR3 has 18 residues. Trimming cost V 8 bases and J 2 bases, with 25 bases left between them. Germline CDR1 and CDR2: WSHSY and SAAADI. The DNA for the CDR3 is TGCGCCAGCGCGTGGGACTGGCTCGAGATTGCTCCTGGAAACACCATATATTTT. Amino acid sequence: CASAWDWLEIAPGNTIYF.

This rearrangement joins TRBV19 to TRBJ1-2, with TRBD1 identical over 9 bases. The CDR3 covers 16 residues. J gave up 6 bases and V 5 bases, and 13 bases lay outside the gene matches. Per the germline V gene, CDR1 is LNHDA and CDR2 is SQIVND (reference sequence). In DNA, the CDR3 is TGTGCCAGTAGTCCTTCACCGGGACAGGGCCCCCATGGCTACACCTTC. Translating it yields CASSPSPGQGPHGYTF.

The chain combines TRBV24-1 with TRBJ2-3; TRBD2 matches at 10 bases. CDR3 length: 17 amino acids. J gave up 3 bases and V 0 bases, and 5 bases lay outside the gene matches. Germline CDR1 and CDR2: KGHDR and SFDVKD. As DNA, the CDR3 is TGTGCCACCAGTGATTTGGCTAGCGGGAGCAGGACAGATACGCAGTATTTT. Its protein is CATSDLASGSRTDTQYF.

V gene TRBV5-1 combines with J gene TRBJ1-2; a possible D gene is TRBD1 (5 bases). The ends were cut back, 5 bases at V and 9 bases at J, with 17 bases in the middle. Germline values: CDR1 SGHRS, CDR2 YFSETQ. The CDR3 extends over 13 amino acids. CDR3 loop: CASSLTAYSSYTF. The DNA of the CDR3 is TGCGCCAGCAGTTTGACAGCATACTCAAGCTACACCTTC.

On this clone: No DNA is shown, since the ends of the CDR3 on it are uncertain; the CDR3 is the one TCRdb lists. This chain uses TRBV3-1 (or the pseudogene TRBV3-2) with TRBJ1-2; the table calls TRBD1, which could not be checked here. Germline V CDR1 and CDR2: LGHDT, YNNKEL (reference sequence). The CDR3 spans 15 residues, counting both ends. The CDR3 sequence: CASSQTGFGAGGYTF.

The chain joins TRBV6-1 to TRBJ1-1, with D possibly being TRBD1 (6 bases). CDR3 size: 14 residues. Germline V CDR1 and CDR2: MNHNS, SASEGT. V lost 2 bases, J lost 1 base, and 8 bases lay in between. CDR3 sequence reads: CASSEWGQNTEAFF. For the CDR3, the DNA is TGTGCCAGCAGTGAATGGGGACAGAACACTGAAGCTTTCTTT.

The chain has TRBV18 and TRBJ1-2, with 8 bases aligning to TRBD1. Germline V gene data show CDR1 as KGHSH and CDR2 as LQKENI. The CDR3 contains 13 residues. V gave up 3 bases and J gave up 8 bases; unmatched junction bases: 5. The CDR3 reads CASSPDRESGYTF. The CDR3 nucleotides are TGTGCCAGCTCACCGGACAGGGAGAGCGGCTACACCTTC.

V usage is TRBV14 and J usage is TRBJ2-2; D uncertain. V was clipped by 0 bases and J by 8 bases, with 7 bases between them. Germline values: CDR1 SGHDN, CDR2 FVKESK. The length of the CDR3 is 13 residues. The DNA for the CDR3 is TGTGCCAGCAGCCAAGACAGGATGGGGGAGCTGTTTTTT. Residues: CASSQDRMGELFF. Based on the CDR3 plus reference TRBV14 and TRBJ2-2, the full variable domain is EAGVTQFPSHSVIEKGQTVTLRCDPISGHDNLYWYRRVMGKEIKFLLHFVKESKQDESGMPNNRFLAERTGGTYSTLKVQPAELEDSGVYFCASSQDRMGELFFGEGSRLTVL.

The rearrangement joins TRBV6-5 to TRBJ1-1; 7 nucleotides line up with TRBD1. The V gene's germline CDR1 is MNHEY and CDR2 SVGAGI. The CDR3 has 16 amino acids. Trimming removed 2 bases from V and 5 bases from J; junction bases left unmatched: 11. The CDR3 DNA sequence: TGTGCCAGCAGTTACCCCGGGACAGTTGGGAGGACTGAAGCTTTCTTT. This gives the protein CASSYPGTVGRTEAFF.

This clone was counted a few times. The chain uses TRBV5-4 and TRBJ2-7; 8 bases are shared with TRBD2. Germline V gene data show CDR1 as SGHNT and CDR2 as YYREEE (reference sequence). Trimming cost V 4 bases and J 4 bases; bases outside gene matches: 13. The CDR3 is 16 amino acids. DNA of the CDR3: TGTGCCAGCAGCCGGACGGGGAGCGGGAGAGCGTACGAGCAGTACTTC. Translation: CASSRTGSGRAYEQYF.

This clone has just one count. The chain links TRBV24-1 to TRBJ2-1, with 8 bases matching TRBD2. CDR1 and CDR2 (germline): KGHDR, SFDVKD. Trimming took 4 bases from V and 2 from J; bases not matched to a gene: 6. This CDR3 region has 16 residues. The DNA of the CDR3 is TGTGCCACCAGTGAGTACAGCGGGAGTCCCTACAATGAGCAGTTCTTC. As protein: CATSEYSGSPYNEQFF.

This chain connects TRBV6-5 to TRBJ1-6; TRBD1 agrees at 7 bases. CDR1 is MNHEY, CDR2 SVGAGI, per germline. The V and J ends lost 4 bases and 4 bases, in that order; junction bases with no gene match: 7. The CDR3 runs to 16 residues. Here the CDR3 DNA reads TGTGCCAGCAGTTCCTACAGGGGCCGTTATAATTCACCCCTCCACTTT. Translating it yields CASSSYRGRYNSPLHF.

Turning to this clone: At the DNA level, this CDR3 is encoded by other sequences in the same sample as well. The rearrangement joins TRBV5-1 to TRBJ1-1; no clear D gene. CDR3 length: 14 amino acids. Per germline, CDR1 SGHRS and CDR2 YFSETQ. Trimming stripped 0 bases from V and 1 base from J, with 7 bases between. The CDR3 sequence: CASSLVAGNTEAFF. CDR3 bases: TGCGCCAGCAGCTTGGTGGCGGGGAACACTGAAGCTTTCTTT. The complete variable domain, with remaining parts taken from reference TRBV5-1 and TRBJ1-1, reads KAGVTQTPRYLIKTRGQQVTLSCSPISGHRSVSWYQQTPGQGLQFLFEYFSETQRNKGNFPGRFSGRQFSNSRSEMNVSTLELGDSALYLCASSLVAGNTEAFFGQGTRLTVV.

This chain connects TRBV24-1 to TRBJ2-5; TRBD2 matches 7 bases. Germline CDR1 reads KGHDR; CDR2 reads SFDVKD. The CDR3 sequence is 17 residues long. With 9 bases clipped from V and 5 bases from J, the junction kept 20 bases outside the gene matches. The CDR3 DNA follows: TGTGCCACCTCCCCTGCCGTCCGGACTAGAGGGTTGGAGACCCAGTACTTC. Translation: CATSPAVRTRGLETQYF.

V is TRBV27 and J is TRBJ2-3; 13 bases are a match to TRBD2. CDR1 is MNHEY, CDR2 SMNVEV, per germline (reference sequence). With V trimmed by 11 bases and J by 3 bases, 8 bases remained unmatched. This CDR3 contains 15 residues. Written as DNA, the CDR3 is TGTGCCGGATTCATACTAGCGGGAGGGACAGATACGCAGTATTTT. Translating gives CAGFILAGGTDTQYF.

The rearrangement joins TRBV2 to TRBJ2-7, with 12 positions matching TRBD2. With V trimmed by 4 bases and J by 6 bases, 16 bases remained unmatched. The V gene's germline CDR1 is SNHLY and CDR2 FYNNEI. CDR3 length: 18 amino acids. Here the CDR3 reads CASSAWGLAGSSPLEQYF. The CDR3 region has the DNA TGTGCCAGCAGTGCGTGGGGACTAGCGGGCTCGAGCCCTCTCGAGCAGTACTTC.

V gene TRBV24-1 combines with J gene TRBJ2-2, with D possibly being TRBD1 (7 bases). CDR3 length: 14 residues. From germline, CDR1 is KGHDR and CDR2 SFDVKD. Trimming removed 5 bases at V and 7 bases at J, with 13 bases between. Written as DNA, the CDR3 is TGTGCCACCAGTGGCGGGACAGCAAGCGGGGAGCTGTTTTTT. Translation gives CATSGGTASGELFF.

In its sample, this clone was seen once. The V and J genes are TRBV16 and TRBJ2-3; TRBD1 matches at 9 bases. The CDR3 is 18 residues long. Germline V gene data show CDR1 as KGHSY and CDR2 as FQNENV. The J segment lost 1 base and the V segment lost 4 bases, leaving 12 bases of the junction unmatched. CDR3 in DNA: TGTGCCAGCAGCCGACTCCTCAACAGGGGGCGGGGCACAGATACGCAGTATTTT. It translates to CASSRLLNRGRGTDTQYF. The whole variable domain, filled in from reference TRBV16 and TRBJ2-3, reads GEEVAQTPKHLVRGEGQKAKLYCAPIKGHSYVFWYQQVLKNEFKFLISFQNENVFDETGMPKERFSAKCLPNSPCSLEIQATKLEDSAVYFCASSRLLNRGRGTDTQYFGPGTRLTVL.

This chain links TRBV5-1 with TRBJ2-7; 9 bases fit TRBD2. The CDR3 consists of 15 residues. CDR1 and CDR2 from the germline V gene are SGHRS and YFSETQ. Germline trimming cut 3 bases from V and 0 bases from J; bases unmatched to any gene: 4. CDR3 in amino acids: CASSSTSGASYEQYF. DNA for the CDR3: TGCGCCAGCAGCTCGACTAGCGGAGCCTCCTACGAGCAGTACTTC.

V and J are TRBV27 and TRBJ2-5, with 10 bases matching TRBD2. V lost 6 bases to trimming and J lost 1 base; unmatched junction nucleotides: 2. This CDR3 is 14 amino acids long. Per germline, CDR1 MNHEY and CDR2 SMNVEV (reference sequence). The CDR3 spells CASRLAGAQETQYF. The CDR3 nucleotides are TGTGCCAGCAGGCTAGCGGGGGCCCAAGAGACCCAGTACTTC.

This rearrangement joins TRBV28 to TRBJ2-7, with TRBD2 identical over 7 bases. V was pared by 3 bases and J by 5 bases, with 1 base of the junction left unmatched. Germline-derived CDR1 and CDR2 are MDHEN and SYDVKM. This CDR3 is 12 amino acids long. The CDR3 DNA sequence: TGTGCCAGCAGTTTGCGGGGGAACGAGCAGTACTTC. Translated: CASSLRGNEQYF.

V usage is TRBV5-1 and J usage is TRBJ1-2; D remains unclear. CDR3 length: 15 residues. Germline lookup yields CDR1 SGHRS and CDR2 YFSETQ. V gave up 4 bases and J gave up 4 bases, with 17 bases separating them. The CDR3 region is CASSPEPPGLYGYTF. CDR3 DNA sequence: TGCGCCAGCAGCCCGGAGCCGCCTGGCCTCTATGGCTACACCTTC. Based on the CDR3 plus reference TRBV5-1 and TRBJ1-2, the full variable domain is KAGVTQTPRYLIKTRGQQVTLSCSPISGHRSVSWYQQTPGQGLQFLFEYFSETQRNKGNFPGRFSGRQFSNSRSEMNVSTLELGDSALYLCASSPEPPGLYGYTFGSGTRLTVV.